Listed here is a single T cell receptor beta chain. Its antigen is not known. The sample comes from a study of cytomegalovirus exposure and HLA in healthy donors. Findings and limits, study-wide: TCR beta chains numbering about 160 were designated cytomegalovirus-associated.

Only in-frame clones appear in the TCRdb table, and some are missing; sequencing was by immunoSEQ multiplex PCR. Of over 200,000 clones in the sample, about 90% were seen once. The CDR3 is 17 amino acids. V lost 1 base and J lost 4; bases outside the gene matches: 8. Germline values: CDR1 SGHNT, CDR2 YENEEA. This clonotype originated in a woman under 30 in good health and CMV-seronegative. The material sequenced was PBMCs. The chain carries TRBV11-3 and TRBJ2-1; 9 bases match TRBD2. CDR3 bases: TGTGCCAGCAGCTTAGGGACTACTAGCGGGTCTTACAATGAGCAGTTCTTC. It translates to CASSLGTTSGSYNEQFF.